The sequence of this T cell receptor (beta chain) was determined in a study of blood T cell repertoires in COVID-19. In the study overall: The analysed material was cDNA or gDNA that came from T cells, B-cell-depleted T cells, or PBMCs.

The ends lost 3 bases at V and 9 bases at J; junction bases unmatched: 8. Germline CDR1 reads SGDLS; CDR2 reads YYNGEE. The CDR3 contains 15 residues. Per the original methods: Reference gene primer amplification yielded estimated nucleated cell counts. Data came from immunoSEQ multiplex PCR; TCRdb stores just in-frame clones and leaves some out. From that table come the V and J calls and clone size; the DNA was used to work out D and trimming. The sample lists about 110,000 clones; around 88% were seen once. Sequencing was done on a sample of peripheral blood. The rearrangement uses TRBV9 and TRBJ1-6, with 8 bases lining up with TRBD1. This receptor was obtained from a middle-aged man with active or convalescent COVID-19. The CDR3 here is CASSARTGQGSPLHF. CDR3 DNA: TGTGCCAGCAGCGCCAGGACAGGGCAGGGTTCACCCCTCCACTTT.